This TCR beta chain is from a study of long-term antiretroviral therapy in people with HIV. Study-wide results and limits: Participants lacked recorded data on ART adherence, viral resistance or therapy changes.

This clone was seen a handful of times. What it recognizes is unknown. Assay version v3.0 of immunoSEQ was used, and it was run at survey level. Only in-frame clones appear in the TCRdb table, and some are missing; sequencing was by immunoSEQ multiplex PCR. Found here are about 20,000 clones, 75% to 90% of them singletons; the top ten hold 4.3%. V was pared by 4 bases and J by 0 bases, with 13 bases between. This CDR3 spans 15 amino acids. The germline V gene has CDR1 MNHEY and CDR2 SMNVEV (reference sequence). The V and J genes are TRBV27 and TRBJ2-7; no firm D call. The material sequenced was unsorted PBMCs, taken around 6 years after starting antiretroviral therapy. This clonotype was obtained from a man aged 30 to 39 with HIV. As DNA, the CDR3 is TGTGCCAGCAGTTCCCTCGGGTCTAGCTCCTACGAGCAGTACTTC. Its translation: CASSSLGSSSYEQYF.